The T cell receptor (beta chain) described here comes from a study of regulatory T cells in long-lasting Graves disease. Study-wide context: A definition of persistent Graves' disease required over 5 years of antithyroid drugs plus positive TSH receptor antibodies.

Study observations and caveats: The study found lower TCR diversity in persistent Graves' patients than in newly diagnosed ones. Persistent disease was characterized by preferential usage of TRBV28, TRBJ1-2 and TRBJ2-5.

Construction of the TCR beta libraries employed iRepertoire HTBI primers in conjunction with Arm-PCR of CDR3 regions. MiXCR was run by TCRdb on the multiplex PCR reads, yielding one entry per CDR3 protein. This table holds 420,000 or so distinct CDR3 sequences, roughly a quarter found once. Time point here: persistent/refractory GD, antithyroid drugs over 5 years with positive TRAb. Extracted PBMC RNA gave rise to the TCR library. The guidelines of the American Thyroid Association were the basis for diagnosing Graves' disease. This clonotype was counted at least ten times. Antigen unknown. Trimming took 5 bases from V and 0 from J, leaving 11 bases between them. CDR3 length: 14 amino acids. Germline V gene lookup returns CDR1 MDHEN and CDR2 SYDVKM.

V and J are TRBV28 and TRBJ2-7; D not resolved. The specimen comprised peripheral blood mononuclear cells (PBMCs), sampled when the disease was refractory, from a patient treated with antithyroid drugs. This clonotype originated in a female donor with Graves disease. The DNA of the CDR3 is TGTGCCAGCAGTATGCAGGAGAGCTCCTACGAGCAGTACTTC. Its translation is CASSMQESSYEQYF.